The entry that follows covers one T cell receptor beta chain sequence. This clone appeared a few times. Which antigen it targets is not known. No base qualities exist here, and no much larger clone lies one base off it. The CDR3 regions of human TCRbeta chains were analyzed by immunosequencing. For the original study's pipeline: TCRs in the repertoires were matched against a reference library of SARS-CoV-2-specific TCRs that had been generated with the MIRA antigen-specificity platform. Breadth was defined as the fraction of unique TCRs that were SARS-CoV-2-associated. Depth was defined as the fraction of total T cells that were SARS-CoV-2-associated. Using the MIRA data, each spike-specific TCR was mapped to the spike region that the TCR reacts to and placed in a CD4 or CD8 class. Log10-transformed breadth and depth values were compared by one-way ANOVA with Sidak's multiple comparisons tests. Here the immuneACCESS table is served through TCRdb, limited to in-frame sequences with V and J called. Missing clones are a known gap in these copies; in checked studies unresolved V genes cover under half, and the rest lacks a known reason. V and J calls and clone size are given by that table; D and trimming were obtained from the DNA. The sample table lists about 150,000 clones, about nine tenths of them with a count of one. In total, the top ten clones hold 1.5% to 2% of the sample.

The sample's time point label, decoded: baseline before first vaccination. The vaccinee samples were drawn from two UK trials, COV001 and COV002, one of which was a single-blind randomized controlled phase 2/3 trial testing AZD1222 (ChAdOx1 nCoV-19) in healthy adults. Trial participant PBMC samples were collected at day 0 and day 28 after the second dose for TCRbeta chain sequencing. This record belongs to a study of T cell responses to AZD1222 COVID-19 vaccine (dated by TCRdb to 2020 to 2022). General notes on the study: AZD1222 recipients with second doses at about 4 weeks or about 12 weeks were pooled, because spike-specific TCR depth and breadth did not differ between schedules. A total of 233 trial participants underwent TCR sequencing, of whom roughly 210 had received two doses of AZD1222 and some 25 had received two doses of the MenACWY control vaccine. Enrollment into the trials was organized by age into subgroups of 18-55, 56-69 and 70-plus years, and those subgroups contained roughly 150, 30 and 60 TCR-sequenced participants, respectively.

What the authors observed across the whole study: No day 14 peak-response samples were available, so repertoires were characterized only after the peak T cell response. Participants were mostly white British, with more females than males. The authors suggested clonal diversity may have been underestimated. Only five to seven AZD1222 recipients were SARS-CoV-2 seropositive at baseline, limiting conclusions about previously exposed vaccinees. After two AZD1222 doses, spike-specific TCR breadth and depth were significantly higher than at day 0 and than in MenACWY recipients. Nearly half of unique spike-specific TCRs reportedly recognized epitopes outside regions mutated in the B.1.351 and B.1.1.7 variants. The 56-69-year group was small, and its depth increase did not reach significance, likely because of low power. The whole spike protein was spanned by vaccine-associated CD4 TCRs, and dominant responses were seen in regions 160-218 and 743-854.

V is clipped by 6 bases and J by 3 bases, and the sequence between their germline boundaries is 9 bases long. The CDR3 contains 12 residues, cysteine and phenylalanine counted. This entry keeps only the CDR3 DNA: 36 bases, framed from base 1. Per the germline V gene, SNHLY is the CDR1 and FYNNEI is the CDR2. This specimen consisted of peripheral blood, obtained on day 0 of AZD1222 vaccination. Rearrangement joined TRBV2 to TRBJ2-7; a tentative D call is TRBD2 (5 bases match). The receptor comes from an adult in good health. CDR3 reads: CASSSDYYEQYF. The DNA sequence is TGTGCCAGCAGCTCCGACTACTACGAGCAGTACTTC.